Detailed here is one TCR beta chain. A much larger clone sits a single nucleotide away, making a read error possible. Adults of Caucasian background living in Nashville, Tennessee made up all donors. The sample is drawn from a study of shared clonotypes between healthy human individuals. The CDR3 spans 12 residues. The germline V gene has CDR1 SQVTM and CDR2 ANQGSEA. Each subset's genomic DNA was split evenly across several immunoSEQ plates. Some clones are missing from TCRdb's copy, which holds only in-frame ones; the method was immunoSEQ multiplex PCR. Of about 1.1 million clones listed, 78% are singletons.

The J gene is TRBJ2-1, the V gene TRBV29-1; D remains unclear. The TCR comes from a man aged 18 to 35 in good health. Some clones in this sample may be carry-over from other donors' samples. Sequenced sample: memory CD4+ T cells from PBMCs. Subset denoted: CD45RA-negative fraction. The CDR3 nucleotides read TGCAGCATTGAAAACTCCCACAATGAGCAGTTCTTC. Protein: CSIENSHNEQFF.